This T cell receptor (beta chain) was obtained from a study of T cells after yellow fever vaccination. Study details: SMART-Seq v4 Ultra Low Input served to prepare low-cell-number fractions. Study results and caveats: A large majority of primary-vaccination clones showed up again after the booster (approximately 96% CD4, 85% to 90% CD8). High-abundance clonotypes from the bulk population could contaminate FACS-sorted repertoires.

UMIs and a universal primer site were added when TCR cDNA was made by 5'RACE template switching. TCRdb re-called the 5' RACE reads with MiXCR, one entry per CDR3 protein. The data show a few hundred thousand distinct CDR3 sequences, with 6.5% to 8.5% seen just once and 18% held by the top ten. A word on this clonotype: Its cognate antigen is unknown.

This CDR3 region has 15 residues. The ends lost 5 bases at V and 1 base at J; junction bases unmatched: 7. Germline CDR1 reads SEHNR; CDR2 reads FQNEAQ (reference sequence). The chain couples TRBV7-9 to TRBJ1-1, with 7 bases that match TRBD1. The sequencing here drew on PBMCs, taken about 49 days after the first yellow fever vaccination. The TCR originated in a man aged 18 to 30 who received the YFV17D yellow fever vaccine. CDR3 sequence (DNA): TGTGCCAGCAGCCCACAGGGGTTGGCGAACACTGAAGCTTTCTTT. Translating gives CASSPQGLANTEAFF.